What follows are 6 T cell receptor beta chains derived from one specimen sequenced in a study of untreated major depressive disorder. Sequencing was performed with immunoSEQ multiplex PCR; in TCRdb, only in-frame clones are kept and a portion is missing. This table holds 20,000 or so clones, around 85% found once. The specimen sequenced was CD4+ T cells from PBMCs. The receptor set was obtained from a woman younger than 45 in good health.

The genes are TRBV30 and TRBJ2-5; 7 bases fit TRBD1. CDR1 and CDR2 from the germline V gene are GTSNPN and SVGIG (reference sequence). This CDR3 spans 14 amino acids. Germline trimming cut 5 bases from V and 3 bases from J; bases unmatched to any gene: 9. This chain's CDR3 is CAWQPGTAEETQYF. The CDR3 DNA reads as TGTGCCTGGCAACCCGGGACAGCCGAAGAGACCCAGTACTTC.

The chain carries TRBV5-1 and TRBJ2-1, with TRBD2 identical over 7 bases. Germline V gene sequence: CDR1 SGHRS, CDR2 YFSETQ. V was pared by 0 bases and J by 6 bases, with 12 bases of the junction left unmatched. This CDR3 has 17 amino acids. For the CDR3, the DNA is TGCGCCAGCAGCTTGGTGAGCTCCAGCCGGGAGGCCAATGAGCAGTTCTTC. Its translation: CASSLVSSSREANEQFF.

The chain links TRBV4-1 to TRBJ2-1; TRBD2 matches at 9 bases. The trim removed 0 bases at V and 6 bases at J, leaving 6 bases unmatched. The V gene's germline CDR1 is MGHRA and CDR2 YSYEKL. The CDR3 consists of 16 residues. CDR3 protein: CASSQEGVAGVNEQFF. Written as DNA, the CDR3 is TGCGCCAGCAGCCAAGAGGGAGTAGCGGGAGTCAATGAGCAGTTCTTC.

This clone was seen a few times. Relative to the germline gene, one junction end is altered; a read error may explain this. The chain joins TRBV28 to TRBJ2-7; D gene uncertain. CDR1 and CDR2 from the germline V gene are MDHEN and SYDVKM. The CDR3 totals 11 residues. CDR3 region: CASSPGRRLDF. CDR3 DNA sequence: TGTGCCAGCAGTCCAGGACGGCGGCTCGATTTC.

The chain has TRBV5-1 and TRBJ2-1; D is possibly TRBD1 or TRBD2 (5 bases each). V was pared by 8 bases and J by 7 bases, with 19 bases between. CDR1 and CDR2 from the germline V gene are SGHRS and YFSETQ. The CDR3 spans 14 residues. CDR3 nucleotide sequence: TGCGCCAGTACCCCCCGGGGCTTACCTAATGAGCAGTTCTTC. This sequence encodes CASTPRGLPNEQFF.

The chain recombines TRBV27 with TRBJ2-2, with 11 positions matching TRBD1. Germline lookup yields CDR1 MNHEY and CDR2 SMNVEV (reference sequence). The ends lost 3 bases at V and 6 bases at J; junction bases unmatched: 3. The CDR3 is 15 residues long. The CDR3 reads CASSFWTGGPGELFF. Written as DNA, the CDR3 is TGTGCCAGCAGTTTCTGGACAGGGGGCCCCGGGGAGCTGTTTTTT.